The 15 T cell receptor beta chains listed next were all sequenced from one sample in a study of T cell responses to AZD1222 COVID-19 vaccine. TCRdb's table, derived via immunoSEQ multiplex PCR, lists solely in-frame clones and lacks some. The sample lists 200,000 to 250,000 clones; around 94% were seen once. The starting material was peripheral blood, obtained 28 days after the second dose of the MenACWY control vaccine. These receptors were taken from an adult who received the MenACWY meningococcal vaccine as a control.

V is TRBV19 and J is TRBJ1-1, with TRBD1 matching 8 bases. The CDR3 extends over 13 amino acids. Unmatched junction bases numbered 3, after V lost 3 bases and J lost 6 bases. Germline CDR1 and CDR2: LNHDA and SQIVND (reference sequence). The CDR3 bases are TGTGCCAGTAGTATCCAACAGGGGGCTGAAGCTTTCTTT. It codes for CASSIQQGAEAFF.

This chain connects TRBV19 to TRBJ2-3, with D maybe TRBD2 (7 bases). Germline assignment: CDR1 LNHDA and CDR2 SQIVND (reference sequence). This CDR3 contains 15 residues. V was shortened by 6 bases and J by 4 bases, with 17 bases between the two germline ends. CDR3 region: CASSHATGGPDTQYF. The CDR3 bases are TGTGCCAGTAGCCACGCAACCGGGGGGCCAGATACGCAGTATTTT.

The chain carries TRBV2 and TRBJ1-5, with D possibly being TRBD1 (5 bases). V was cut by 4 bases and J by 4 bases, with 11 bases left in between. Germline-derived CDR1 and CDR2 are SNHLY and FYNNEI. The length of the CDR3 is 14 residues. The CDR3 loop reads CASSGQGRNQPQHF. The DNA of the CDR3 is TGTGCCAGCAGTGGGCAGGGCAGGAATCAGCCCCAGCATTTT.

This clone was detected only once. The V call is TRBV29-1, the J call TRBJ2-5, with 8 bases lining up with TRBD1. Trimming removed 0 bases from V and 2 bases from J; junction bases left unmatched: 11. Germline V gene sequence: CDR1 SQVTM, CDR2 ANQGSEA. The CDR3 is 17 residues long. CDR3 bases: TGCAGCGTTGAAGATTGGGTCAGGGGGCCAGCTCAAGAGACCCAGTACTTC. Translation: CSVEDWVRGPAQETQYF.

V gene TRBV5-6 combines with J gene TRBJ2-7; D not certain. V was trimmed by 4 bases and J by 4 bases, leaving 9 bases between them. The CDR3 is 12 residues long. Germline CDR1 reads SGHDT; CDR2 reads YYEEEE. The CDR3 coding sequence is TGTGCCAGCAGCGTAGGCGGTTACGAGCAGTACTTC. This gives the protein CASSVGGYEQYF.

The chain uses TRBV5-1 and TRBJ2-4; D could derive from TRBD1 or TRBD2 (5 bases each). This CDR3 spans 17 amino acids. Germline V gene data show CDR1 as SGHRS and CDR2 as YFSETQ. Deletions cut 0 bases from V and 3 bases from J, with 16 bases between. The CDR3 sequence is CASSLELGVVGKNIQYF. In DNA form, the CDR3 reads TGCGCCAGCAGCTTGGAATTGGGGGTAGTCGGCAAAAACATTCAGTACTTC. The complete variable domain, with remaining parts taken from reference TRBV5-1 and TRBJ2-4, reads KAGVTQTPRYLIKTRGQQVTLSCSPISGHRSVSWYQQTPGQGLQFLFEYFSETQRNKGNFPGRFSGRQFSNSRSEMNVSTLELGDSALYLCASSLELGVVGKNIQYFGAGTRLSVL.

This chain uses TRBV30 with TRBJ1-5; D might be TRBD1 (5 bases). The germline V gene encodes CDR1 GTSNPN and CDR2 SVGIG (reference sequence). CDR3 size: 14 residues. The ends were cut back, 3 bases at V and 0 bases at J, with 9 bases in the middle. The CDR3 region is CAWRQGYSNQPQHF. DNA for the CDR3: TGTGCCTGGAGGCAGGGTTATAGCAATCAGCCCCAGCATTTT.

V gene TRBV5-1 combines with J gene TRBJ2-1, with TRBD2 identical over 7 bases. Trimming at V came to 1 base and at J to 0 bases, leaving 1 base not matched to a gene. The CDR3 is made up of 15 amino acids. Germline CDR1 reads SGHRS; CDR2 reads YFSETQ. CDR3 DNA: TGCGCCAGCAGCTTGCCTAGCGGCTCCTACAATGAGCAGTTCTTC. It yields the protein CASSLPSGSYNEQFF. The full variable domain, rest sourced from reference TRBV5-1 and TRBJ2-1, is KAGVTQTPRYLIKTRGQQVTLSCSPISGHRSVSWYQQTPGQGLQFLFEYFSETQRNKGNFPGRFSGRQFSNSRSEMNVSTLELGDSALYLCASSLPSGSYNEQFFGPGTRLTVL.

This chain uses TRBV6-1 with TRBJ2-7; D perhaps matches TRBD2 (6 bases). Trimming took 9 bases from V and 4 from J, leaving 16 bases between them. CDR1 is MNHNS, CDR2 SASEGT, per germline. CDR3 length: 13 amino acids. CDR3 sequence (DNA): TGTGCCAGTGAGGAGACTAGTGCTTACGAGCAGTACTTC. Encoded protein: CASEETSAYEQYF.

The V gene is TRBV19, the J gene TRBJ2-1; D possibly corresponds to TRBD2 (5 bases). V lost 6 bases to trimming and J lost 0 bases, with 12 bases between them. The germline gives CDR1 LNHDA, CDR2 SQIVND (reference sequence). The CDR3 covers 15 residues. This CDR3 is CASRAGLSSYNEQFF. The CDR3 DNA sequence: TGTGCCAGTAGGGCGGGCCTAAGCTCCTACAATGAGCAGTTCTTC.

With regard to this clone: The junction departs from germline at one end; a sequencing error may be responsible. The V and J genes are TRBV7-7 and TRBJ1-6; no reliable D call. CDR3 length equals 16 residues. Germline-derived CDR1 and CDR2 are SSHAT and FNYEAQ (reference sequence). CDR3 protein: CASRSSHSENNSPLHF. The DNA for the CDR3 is TGTGCTAGCAGATCTAGCCACAGTGAGAATAATTCACCCCTCCACTTT.

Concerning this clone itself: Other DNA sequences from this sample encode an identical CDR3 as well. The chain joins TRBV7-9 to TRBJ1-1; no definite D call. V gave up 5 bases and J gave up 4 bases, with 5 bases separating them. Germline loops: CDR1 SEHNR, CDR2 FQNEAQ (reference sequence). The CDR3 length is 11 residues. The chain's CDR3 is CASSPSTEAFF. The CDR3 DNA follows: TGTGCCAGCAGCCCGAGCACTGAAGCTTTCTTT. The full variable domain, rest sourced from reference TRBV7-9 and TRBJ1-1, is DTGVSQNPRHKITKRGQNVTFRCDPISEHNRLYWYRQTLGQGPEFLTYFQNEAQLEKSRLLSDRFSAERPKGSFSTLEIQRTEQGDSAMYLCASSPSTEAFFGQGTRLTVV.

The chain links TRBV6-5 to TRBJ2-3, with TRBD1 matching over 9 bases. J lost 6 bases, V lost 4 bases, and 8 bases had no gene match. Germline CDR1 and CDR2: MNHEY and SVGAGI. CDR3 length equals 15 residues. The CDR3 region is CASSSRTGVEDTQYF. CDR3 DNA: TGTGCCAGCAGTTCTCGGACAGGGGTTGAGGATACGCAGTATTTT.

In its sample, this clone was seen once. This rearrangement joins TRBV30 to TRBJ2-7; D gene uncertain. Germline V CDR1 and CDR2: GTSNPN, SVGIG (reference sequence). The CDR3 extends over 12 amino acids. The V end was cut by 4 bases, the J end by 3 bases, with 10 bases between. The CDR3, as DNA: TGTGCCTGGAACGTGGGAAGCTACGAGCAGTACTTC. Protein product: CAWNVGSYEQYF.

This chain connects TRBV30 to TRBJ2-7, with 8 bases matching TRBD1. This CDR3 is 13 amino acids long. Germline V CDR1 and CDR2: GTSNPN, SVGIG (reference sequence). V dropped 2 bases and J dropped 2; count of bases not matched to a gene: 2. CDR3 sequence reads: CAWSLGQAYEQYF. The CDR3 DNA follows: TGTGCCTGGAGTCTGGGACAGGCCTACGAGCAGTACTTC. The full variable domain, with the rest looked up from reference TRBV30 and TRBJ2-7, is SQTIHQWPATLVQPVGSPLSLECTVEGTSNPNLYWYRQAAGRGLQLLFYSVGIGQISSEVPQNLSASRPQDRQFILSSKKLLLSDSGFYLCAWSLGQAYEQYFGPGTRLTVT.